This TCR beta chain was documented in a study of blood T cells in healthy people across ages. Study at large: Through template switching, about one barcoded beta molecule was captured per two T cells, as measured in model experiments.

The donors, all healthy, were Caucasians living in Russia, aged about 6 to 95. Regarding the study as a whole: One million T cells yielded diversity estimates that were considered underestimates. Naive CD4+ cells and diversity were both higher in long-lived donors than in aged donors.

Primed by a sample-barcoded 5' primer and a J-beta primer mix, a second PCR proceeded for 7 to 11 cycles. TCRdb independently ran MiXCR on the 5' RACE reads; one entry per CDR3 protein. The data hold 1,800,000 or so distinct CDR3 sequences, with 30% to 40% observed a single time. CDR1 is MNHNY and CDR2 is SVGAGI in the germline V gene (reference sequence). The V gene lost 9 bases and the J gene lost 5 bases, with 11 bases spanning the gap. The CDR3 is made up of 12 amino acids. Details on this clonotype: Its antigen is unidentified.

J is TRBJ1-3 and V is TRBV6-6; D ambiguous. Sequences were obtained from blood. The clonotype comes from a human donor in good health. The CDR3 DNA follows: TGTGCCAGGAGCTCCCCGCGAAACACCATATATTTT. This gives the protein CARSSPRNTIYF.